This T cell receptor beta chain was recorded in a study of blood T cell repertoires in COVID-19. The wider study: From the United States, Italy and Spain came samples of acute and convalescent COVID-19. PBMCs, B-cell-depleted T cells, or T cells were the source of the cDNA or gDNA that made up the material.

The CDR3 spans 17 residues. V dropped 5 bases and J dropped 0 bases, with 16 bases sitting between them. Germline V gives CDR1 MNHEY, CDR2 SMNVEV (reference sequence). In the original analysis: Reference gene primer amplification gave nucleated cell count estimates. Profiling relied on immunoSEQ multiplex PCR, and the TCRdb table lists in-frame clones only, not all of them. V and J calls and clone size follow that table, whereas D and trimming were derived from the DNA. The sample shows tens of thousands of clones, around nine tenths of them seen only once. The chain is built from TRBV27 and TRBJ1-4; unclear D gene. The sample consisted of peripheral blood. This TCR was sampled from a woman in her sixties or seventies with acute or convalescent COVID-19. The CDR3 protein is CASSPFPGLATNEKLFF. The CDR3 nucleotides are TGTGCCAGCAGTCCCTTTCCCGGACTCGCAACTAATGAAAAACTGTTTTTT.